This T cell receptor beta chain stems from a study of Graves' ophthalmopathy and Graves' hyperthyroidism. Study as a whole: Peripheral blood sampling preceded any treatment and occurred at initial diagnosis.

Trimming removed 6 bases from V and 4 bases from J; junction bases left unmatched: 6. This CDR3 contains 15 residues. Amplified TCR beta CDR3 regions were obtained using RNA transcripts as template. RT-PCR with HTBI primers came first, then second-round multiplex PCR. TCRdb used MiXCR to reprocess the multiplex PCR reads, holding one entry per CDR3 protein. The table lists about 240,000 distinct CDR3 sequences, 45% to 55% of them singletons, with more than 45% in the top ten. Input material: peripheral blood. The sequence was obtained from an adult man with Graves' ophthalmopathy. The chain uses TRBV12-3 or TRBV12-4 and TRBJ2-6; 7 bases are shared with TRBD1. DNA of the CDR3: TGTGCCAGCAGGCCGGACAGGTCCGGGGCCAACGTCCTGACTTTC. It translates to CASRPDRSGANVLTF.